Shown below are 5 T cell receptor beta chains from a single sample sequenced in a study of graft-versus-host responses after intestinal transplantation. These receptors have no known antigen. The method was immunoSEQ multiplex PCR; TCRdb's version includes in-frame clones alone and lacks a portion of them. Of about 71,000 clones in the sample, about 90% were seen once. Sample: unstimulated CD8+ T cells sorted from spleen or lymph node cells, taken before intestinal transplant. These receptors were taken from a human donor who received an intestinal transplant.

J is TRBJ1-1 and V is TRBV7-2, with TRBD1 matching 7 bases. CDR1 is SGHTA and CDR2 is FQGNSA in the germline V gene. V lost 5 bases to trimming and J lost 1 base; unmatched junction nucleotides: 16. The CDR3 is 18 residues long. The CDR3 nucleotides are TGTGCCAGCAGCGCCCCCCTCGGGCAGGGGGACCCGAACACTGAAGCTTTCTTT. Translation gives CASSAPLGQGDPNTEAFF.

This clone was seen only once. The J gene is TRBJ2-7, the V gene TRBV6-6, with a tentative D call TRBD1 (6 bases). The V gene's germline CDR1 is MNHNY and CDR2 SVGAGI (reference sequence). V lost 7 bases to trimming and J lost 5 bases, with 15 bases between them. This CDR3 is built from 13 residues. The CDR3 reads CASTQGGYNEQYF. CDR3 nucleotide sequence: TGTGCCAGCACGCAAGGGGGATACAACGAGCAGTACTTC.

This chain connects TRBV5-1 to TRBJ1-1, with TRBD1 matching over 8 bases. Looked up from germline, CDR1 is SGHRS and CDR2 is YFSETQ. Germline trimming cut 4 bases from V and 1 base from J; bases unmatched to any gene: 6. The CDR3 spans 15 residues. Here the CDR3 DNA reads TGCGCCAGCAGCCCGACAGGGGTGGGGAACACTGAAGCTTTCTTT. As protein: CASSPTGVGNTEAFF.

As for this clone: Relative to the germline gene, one junction end is altered; a read error may explain this. The V and J genes are TRBV7-7 and TRBJ2-1; TRBD2 is a possible D gene (5 bases). The CDR3 totals 14 residues. CDR1 SSHAT and CDR2 FNYEAQ come from the germline V gene (reference sequence). The CDR3 reads CASSPEAGYNEQFF. The DNA for the CDR3 is TGTGCTAGCAGCCCAGAGGCGGGCTACAATGAGCAGTTCTTC.

The rearrangement links TRBV4-1 to TRBJ1-4; D uncertain. CDR3 length: 18 amino acids. V was trimmed by 0 bases and J by 3 bases, leaving 17 bases between them. Germline lookup yields CDR1 MGHRA and CDR2 YSYEKL. The CDR3 is CASSQDPETFEANEKLFF. The CDR3 region has the DNA TGCGCCAGCAGCCAAGATCCCGAGACGTTTGAGGCTAATGAAAAACTGTTTTTT.